The 14 T cell receptor beta chains listed next were all sequenced from one sample in a study of cytomegalovirus exposure and HLA in healthy donors. The PCR ran on 60 Vbeta and 13 Jbeta primers. The repertoire was sequenced with immunoSEQ multiplex PCR; TCRdb's copy has only in-frame clones and lacks some. The sample contains some 150,000 clones, approximately 78% of which appear only once. The specimen sequenced was PBMCs. The receptors come from a man between 40 and 49 years old in good health and CMV-seropositive.

The DNA of the CDR3 is TGTGCCAGAAGCTTTACTTCGACTAGTCGCGGGGATAATGAGCAGTTCTTC. Amino acids: CARSFTSTSRGDNEQFF. The chain links TRBV5-3 to TRBJ2-1, with a possible D match to TRBD2 (6 bases). TRBV5-3 is an open reading frame whose function is uncertain. Trimming removed 2 bases from V and 7 bases from J, with 22 bases in between. The CDR3 contains 17 residues.

This clone appeared once. The chain joins TRBV5-1 to TRBJ2-1, with D maybe TRBD1 (5 bases). Per the germline V gene, CDR1 is SGHRS and CDR2 is YFSETQ. The CDR3 is 15 residues long. Trimming took 4 bases from V and 0 from J, leaving 11 bases between them. For the CDR3, the DNA is TGCGCCAGCAGCCTGGACATTTCCTCCTACAATGAGCAGTTCTTC. The encoded protein is CASSLDISSYNEQFF.

The CDR3 loop reads CASSLYGARREQFF. The CDR3 nucleotides are TGTGCCAGCAGCTTATATGGGGCCCGAAGGGAGCAGTTCTTC. This chain joins TRBV11-1 and TRBJ2-1; a weak D match, TRBD1 (5 bases). The germline V gene has CDR1 SGHAT and CDR2 FQDESV (reference sequence). V was clipped by 2 bases and J by 10 bases, with 15 bases between them. The CDR3 contains 14 residues.

This rearrangement joins TRBV7-9 to TRBJ2-1; 8 bases fit TRBD2. This CDR3 has 16 amino acids. CDR1 and CDR2 (germline): SEHNR, FQNEAQ (reference sequence). V was clipped by 3 bases and J by 10 bases; unmatched bases: 14. CDR3 DNA sequence: TGTGCCAGCAGCTTTGTCCCGGGACTAGTAGTAGCCGAGCAGTTCTTC. It yields the protein CASSFVPGLVVAEQFF. Full variable domain (outside the CDR3, taken from reference TRBV7-9 and TRBJ2-1): DTGVSQNPRHKITKRGQNVTFRCDPISEHNRLYWYRQTLGQGPEFLTYFQNEAQLEKSRLLSDRFSAERPKGSFSTLEIQRTEQGDSAMYLCASSFVPGLVVAEQFFGPGTRLTVL.

The chain carries TRBV28 and TRBJ1-2; 10 bases fit TRBD1. The CDR3 is 14 residues long. J was trimmed by 4 bases and V by 3 bases; bases with no gene match: 2. Germline CDR1 is MDHEN and CDR2 is SYDVKM. CDR3 sequence: CASSLTGGAYGYTF. In DNA, the CDR3 is TGTGCCAGCAGTTTGACAGGGGGCGCCTATGGCTACACCTTC.

In DNA, the CDR3 is TGTGCCAGCAGCTTGGAGCTAGAAGATTCACCCCTCCACTTT. Translated, it gives CASSLELEDSPLHF. The chain has TRBV5-4 and TRBJ1-6, with no clear D. The CDR3 runs to 14 residues. Trimming cost V 0 bases and J 8 bases, with 9 bases left between them. From germline, CDR1 is SGHNT and CDR2 YYREEE (reference sequence).

J is TRBJ2-7 and V is TRBV18; 7 nucleotides align to TRBD1. The CDR3 loop spans 15 amino acids. The J segment lost 3 bases and the V segment lost 0 bases, leaving 5 bases of the junction unmatched. The germline gives CDR1 KGHSH, CDR2 LQKENI. The CDR3 region has the DNA TGTGCCAGCTCACCACCCACGGGACAGCACTACGAGCAGTACTTC. This sequence encodes CASSPPTGQHYEQYF. Using reference TRBV18 and TRBJ2-7 for the parts outside the CDR3, the full variable domain is NAGVMQNPRHLVRRRGQEARLRCSPMKGHSHVYWYRQLPEEGLKFMVYLQKENIIDESGMPKERFSAEFPKEGPSILRIQQVVRGDSAAYFCASSPPTGQHYEQYFGPGTRLTVT.

CDR3 protein: CASRRQGPRSYEQYF. In DNA form, the CDR3 reads TGTGCCAGCAGACGACAGGGGCCAAGATCCTACGAGCAGTACTTC. This chain links TRBV6-5 with TRBJ2-7, with 8 bases that match TRBD1. Germline lookup yields CDR1 MNHEY and CDR2 SVGAGI. The CDR3 extends over 15 amino acids. V trimming: 6 bases; J trimming: 1 base; junction bases outside the gene matches: 8.

This clone is a singleton in its sample. CDR3 residues: CAISGTGLVEQYF. CDR3 in DNA: TGTGCCATCAGTGGGACAGGTTTGGTCGAGCAGTACTTC. This sequence joins TRBV10-3 and TRBJ2-7; TRBD1 matches at 7 bases. V shed 4 bases, J shed 6 bases, and the junction held 6 bases outside the gene matches. Germline CDR1 reads ENHRY; CDR2 reads SYGVKD. This CDR3 has 13 residues.

The gene calls are TRBV5-6 and TRBJ2-7; perhaps TRBD1 as D (5 bases). Per germline, CDR1 SGHDT and CDR2 YYEEEE. This CDR3 spans 16 amino acids. Trimming stripped 4 bases from V and 0 bases from J, with 17 bases between. CDR3 coding DNA: TGTGCCAGCAGCCGGATCAGAGACAGCCTCTCCTACGAGCAGTACTTC. This gives the protein CASSRIRDSLSYEQYF.

This clone was observed a single time. The V call is TRBV5-1, the J call TRBJ2-1; 10 bases agree with TRBD2. Losses at the gene ends were 3 bases for V and 7 bases for J; bases not matched to a gene: 25. There are 21 residues in the CDR3. Germline-derived CDR1 and CDR2 are SGHRS and YFSETQ. CDR3 protein: CASSSARLGQLSGREGNEQFF. The CDR3 coding sequence is TGCGCCAGCAGCTCGGCCCGGTTGGGACAGCTGAGCGGGAGGGAAGGAAATGAGCAGTTCTTC.

CDR3 residues: CASSLRNEQFF. As DNA, the CDR3 is TGTGCCAGCAGCTTACGGAATGAGCAGTTCTTC. The J gene is TRBJ2-1, the V gene TRBV5-4, with unresolved D. The CDR3 is 11 amino acids. Trimming removed 2 bases at V and 7 bases at J, with 4 bases between. The germline V gene encodes CDR1 SGHNT and CDR2 YYREEE (reference sequence).

This clone was seen just once. The chain has TRBV5-1 and TRBJ2-3; 13 bases are shared with TRBD2. Germline CDR1 SGHRS, CDR2 YFSETQ. The CDR3 is 17 residues long. V lost 0 bases to trimming and J lost 5 bases; unmatched junction nucleotides: 6. The CDR3 coding sequence is TGCGCCAGCAGCTTGGGCGGACTAGCGGGAGAGGGAGATACGCAGTATTTT. This encodes CASSLGGLAGEGDTQYF.

This clone was seen a single time. This chain connects TRBV19 to TRBJ2-5; 8 bases are a match to TRBD1. The length of the CDR3 is 15 residues. The germline V gene has CDR1 LNHDA and CDR2 SQIVND (reference sequence). The junction had 5 bases not matched to a gene; V was cut back by 0 bases and J by 5 bases. The CDR3 sequence is CASSIDRTGRETQYF. CDR3 DNA: TGTGCCAGTAGTATAGATCGGACAGGGAGGGAGACCCAGTACTTC.